This T cell receptor (beta chain) is drawn from a study of response to subunit inactivated influenza vaccine. TCRdb redid the calling of the RT-PCR reads with MiXCR, one entry per CDR3 protein. The sample lists fewer than 250,000 distinct CDR3 sequences; approximately 15% were seen once. Trimming at V came to 1 base and at J to 2 bases, leaving 6 bases not matched to a gene. The CDR3 spans 16 residues. The TCR sequence derives from a man between 50 and 59 years old who received an inactivated influenza vaccine. The sequencing used CD8+ T cells sorted from PBMCs, collected roughly 5 days after vaccination. V and J are TRBV12-3 or TRBV12-4 and TRBJ2-7; 9 bases map to TRBD2. CDR3: CASSLESGRFPYEQYF. Written as DNA, the CDR3 is TGTGCCAGCAGTTTAGAGAGCGGGAGGTTCCCCTACGAGCAGTACTTC.